The 16 T cell receptor beta chains reported below all come from one sample, sequenced in a study of CD8+CD57+ T cells in acquired aplastic anemia. Template material for TCR beta VDJ and CDR3 profiling consisted of genomic DNA. TCRdb ran MiXCR on the reads and lists one entry per CDR3 protein. Among around 150,000 distinct CDR3 sequences, approximately 40% were seen once, and the ten largest hold 1.1%. The sequencing input was sorted CD4+, CD8+, or CD8+CD57+ T cells (not recorded which) from PBMCs. The receptor set was obtained from a human donor in good health.

This clonotype has just one count. A much more abundant neighbour one base away suggests this may be a read error. The chain carries TRBV7-3 and TRBJ1-2; 10 bases map to TRBD1. The CDR3 totals 14 residues. Germline V gives CDR1 SGHTA, CDR2 FQGTGA. In DNA, the CDR3 is TGTGCCGGCAGCACCGGACAGGGGGACTATGGCTACACCTTC. Translated: CAGSTGQGDYGYTF.

For this clonotype: This clone may be a read error of a much larger clone one base away. The gene calls are TRBV4-1 and TRBJ2-7; 8 bases are a match to TRBD1. The CDR3 is 16 amino acids. Germline CDR1 and CDR2: MGHRA and YSYEKL. The trim removed 1 base at V and 3 bases at J, leaving 8 bases unmatched. CDR3 protein: CASSQVERQGLYEQYF. In DNA form, the CDR3 reads TGCGCCAGCAGCCAAGTTGAGAGACAGGGGCTCTACGAGCAGTACTTC.

There are many counts of this clonotype. This CDR3 is CASSFTGLSSNQPQHF. The CDR3 DNA reads as TGTGCCAGCAGCTTTACAGGGTTAAGCAGCAATCAGCCCCAGCATTTT. This rearrangement joins TRBV11-2 to TRBJ1-5, with a tentative D call TRBD1 (6 bases). The V and J ends lost 3 bases and 1 base respectively, with 13 bases between them. Germline V gene data show CDR1 as SGHAT and CDR2 as FQNNGV. This CDR3 has 16 amino acids.

The chain carries TRBV20-1 and TRBJ1-3; D gene ambiguous. Germline CDR1 DFQATT, CDR2 SNEGSKA (reference sequence). The CDR3 spans 11 residues. The germline V and J ends were trimmed by 6 bases and 6 bases, with 9 bases remaining between them. CDR3 region: CSAPAVNTIYF. The DNA of the CDR3 is TGCAGTGCCCCAGCGGTAAACACCATATATTTT.

Comments on this clonotype: This sequence may be a read error, since a much larger clone differs from it by one base. This sequence joins TRBV30 and TRBJ2-3; D is unclear. V gave up 2 bases and J gave up 5 bases, with 5 bases separating them. Germline V gene data show CDR1 as GTSNPN and CDR2 as SVGIG (reference sequence). CDR3 size: 11 residues. CDR3 DNA sequence: TGTGCCTGGAGTCGGATAGATACGCAGTATTTT. Translated, it gives CAWSRIDTQYF.

The chain is built from TRBV7-2 and TRBJ2-3; D is unresolved. CDR3 size: 14 residues. Germline V gives CDR1 SGHTA, CDR2 FQGNSA. Trimming shortened V by 4 bases and J by 7 bases, and 15 bases separated the two germline ends. CDR3: CASSSILRWYTQYF. CDR3 nucleotide sequence: TGTGCCAGCAGCTCCATTTTGAGGTGGTATACGCAGTATTTT.

Worth noting for this clonotype: A read error is possible here, since a much larger clone lies one base away. This sequence joins TRBV10-3 and TRBJ1-2; D ambiguous. The CDR3 runs 13 residues. The germline CDR1 and CDR2 sequences are ENHRY and SYGVKD. Trimming took off 6 bases at V and 6 bases at J, with 14 bases between the two ends. The CDR3 loop reads CAIRSGTVHGYTF. The DNA of the CDR3 is TGTGCCATCAGAAGCGGAACAGTACATGGCTACACCTTC.

This chain joins TRBV7-2 and TRBJ2-7, with D unclear. In germline, CDR1 is SGHTA, CDR2 FQGNSA. V lost 3 bases and J 0 bases, leaving 6 bases between the germline ends. The CDR3 has 13 residues. The chain's CDR3 is CASSFYSSYEQYF. In DNA form, the CDR3 reads TGTGCCAGCAGCTTTTACAGCTCCTACGAGCAGTACTTC.

The chain couples TRBV5-4 to TRBJ2-2, with D perhaps TRBD1 or TRBD2 (6 bases each). The CDR3 consists of 14 residues. CDR1 SGHNT and CDR2 YYREEE come from the germline V gene (reference sequence). Trimming removed 6 bases from V and 6 bases from J, with 15 bases in between. CDR3 nucleotides: TGTGCCAGCAATGCAAAGGGGGGTGCCGGGGAGCTGTTTTTT. Translating gives CASNAKGGAGELFF.

This rearrangement joins TRBV11-2 to TRBJ1-1, with 8 bases matching TRBD1. CDR1 is SGHAT, CDR2 FQNNGV, per germline. Trimming cost V 5 bases and J 1 base; bases outside gene matches: 9. There are 16 residues in the CDR3. CDR3 coding DNA: TGTGCCAGCAGCCGCATAGACAGGGGCCGGAACACTGAAGCTTTCTTT. It encodes CASSRIDRGRNTEAFF.

The chain uses TRBV20-1 and TRBJ2-2; D is unclear. The V gene's germline CDR1 is DFQATT and CDR2 SNEGSKA (reference sequence). V was shortened by 6 bases and J by 1 base, with 6 bases between the two germline ends. The CDR3 spans 12 residues. CDR3 region: CSAQENTGELFF. The CDR3 coding sequence is TGCAGTGCGCAGGAGAACACCGGGGAGCTGTTTTTT.

Comment on this clonotype: Given a much more abundant clone one base away, this may be a read error. The chain joins TRBV6-5 to TRBJ1-5; D is uncertain. The CDR3 loop spans 12 amino acids. Germline values: CDR1 MNHEY, CDR2 SVGAGI. V shed 4 bases and J shed 4 bases, with 5 bases lying between them. The CDR3 here is CASSSPNQPQHF. As DNA, the CDR3 is TGTGCCAGCAGTTCCCCTAATCAGCCCCAGCATTTT.

This clonotype was found many times. This chain joins TRBV5-8 and TRBJ2-7; D gene unclear. In germline, CDR1 is SGHTS, CDR2 YDEGEE. The CDR3 extends over 15 amino acids. Trimming pared 0 bases from V and 7 bases from J, leaving 17 bases between. CDR3 nucleotide sequence: TGTGCCAGCAGCTTGGGACGGCACTACGAGTTGGAGCAGTACTTC. Translation gives CASSLGRHYELEQYF.

The chain combines TRBV11-2 with TRBJ2-3; D not certain. Trimming removed 1 base at V and 0 bases at J, with 8 bases between. The CDR3 sequence is 15 residues long. Per germline, CDR1 SGHAT and CDR2 FQNNGV. This CDR3 reads CASSLGVASTDTQYF. CDR3 nucleotides: TGTGCCAGCAGCTTAGGAGTAGCTAGCACAGATACGCAGTATTTT.

In this sample, this clonotype turned up many times. The chain uses TRBV19 and TRBJ2-7; tentatively, D is TRBD2 (6 bases). Germline V gene lookup returns CDR1 LNHDA and CDR2 SQIVND (reference sequence). This CDR3 spans 16 amino acids. V was cut by 3 bases and J by 3 bases, with 18 bases left in between. CDR3 loop: CASSIDGTLKSYEQYF. The CDR3 bases are TGTGCCAGTAGTATCGATGGGACTTTAAAAAGCTACGAGCAGTACTTC.

The chain has TRBV19 and TRBJ2-3; tentatively, D is TRBD1 (6 bases). CDR1 and CDR2 (germline): LNHDA, SQIVND (reference sequence). V was cut by 4 bases and J by 8 bases, with 16 bases left in between. CDR3 length: 14 amino acids. CDR3 loop: CASSKGIQGGTQYF. CDR3 DNA: TGTGCCAGTAGTAAAGGGATACAGGGTGGTACGCAGTATTTT.